Sequencing of this T cell receptor beta chain was carried out in a study of blood T cell repertoires in COVID-19. The overall study: From the United States, Italy and Spain came samples of acute and convalescent COVID-19. T cells, B-cell-depleted T cells, or PBMCs supplied cDNA or gDNA.

This clone occurred once. Method: immunoSEQ multiplex PCR; TCRdb's copy keeps in-frame clones and lacks some. Here the sample spans roughly 290,000 clones, approximately 83% being singletons. CDR3 length: 16 residues. Per the germline V gene, CDR1 is SGDLS and CDR2 is YYNGEE. V lost 0 bases to trimming and J lost 1 base, with 13 bases between them. Recruits, aged roughly 18 to 89 years, lived in 24 US areas. Donors were grouped by their self-reported clinical history. This clonotype originated in a man aged 30 to 45 who had recovered from COVID-19. The sample consisted of PBMCs or T cells enriched from blood (not recorded which). The V and J genes are TRBV9 and TRBJ1-1, with TRBD1 as a possible D gene (5 bases). The CDR3 sequence: CASSVEPHTGNTEAFF. CDR3 nucleotide sequence: TGTGCCAGCAGCGTAGAACCCCACACAGGGAACACTGAAGCTTTCTTT. Full variable domain (rest looked up from reference TRBV9 and TRBJ1-1): DSGVTQTPKHLITATGQRVTLRCSPRSGDLSVYWYQQSLDQGLQFLIQYYNGEERAKGNILERFSAQQFPDLHSELNLSSLELGDSALYFCASSVEPHTGNTEAFFGQGTRLTVV.